Listed below are T cell receptor beta chains from one sample, sequenced in a study of T-cell reconstitution after alpha-beta-depleted transplantation in children. MiXCR, applied by TCRdb to the PCR reads, yields one record per CDR3 protein. The table includes a few hundred thousand distinct CDR3 sequences, around 27% detected once. The sample consisted of PBMCs, taken before TCRalphabeta/CD19-depleted stem cell transplant. All receptors derive from a boy under two years old with Wiskott-Aldrich syndrome, due to receive a stem cell transplant. CDR3s include the opening cysteine and the closing phenylalanine or tryptophan. Fields, in order: clone size, V gene, D gene, J gene, CDR3 length, CDR3 DNA, CDR3 protein. The D gene is left open where the match is weak. Clone size is given for some rows only: seen once, a few or many times, or a class if the clone is expanded.

clone size: -
V gene: TRBV12-3/TRBV12-4
D gene: -
J gene: TRBJ2-1
CDR3 length: 15
CDR3 DNA: TGTGCCAGCAGTTTAGCCGCGGGATCCCACAATGAGCAGTTCTTC
CDR3 protein: CASSLAAGSHNEQFF

clone size: -
V gene: TRBV4-2
D gene: -
J gene: TRBJ2-7
CDR3 length: 16
CDR3 DNA: TGTGCCAGCAGCCAAGATCGCCGACAGGGGACTAACGAGCAGTACTTC
CDR3 protein: CASSQDRRQGTNEQYF

clone size: -
V gene: TRBV20-1
D gene: -
J gene: TRBJ1-4
CDR3 length: 15
CDR3 DNA: TGCAGTGCTAGAAGGGCAGGGGCAACTAATGAAAAACTGTTTTTT
CDR3 protein: CSARRAGATNEKLFF

clone size: few
V gene: TRBV12-3/TRBV12-4
D gene: -
J gene: TRBJ1-5
CDR3 length: 14
CDR3 DNA: TGTGCCAGCAGTCAAGAACACGGAACTCAGCCCCAGCATTTT
CDR3 protein: CASSQEHGTQPQHF

clone size: few
V gene: TRBV5-1
D gene: -
J gene: TRBJ2-5
CDR3 length: 15
CDR3 DNA: TGCGCCAGCAGCTTGGAATTCAGCGCCTCAGGGACCCAGTACTTC
CDR3 protein: CASSLEFSASGTQYF

clone size: -
V gene: TRBV28
D gene: TRBD1
J gene: TRBJ2-1
CDR3 length: 16
CDR3 DNA: TGTGCCAGCAGTTTCTTACGACAGGGGCGGGACAATGAGCAGTTCTTC
CDR3 protein: CASSFLRQGRDNEQFF

clone size: -
V gene: TRBV6-1
D gene: TRBD2
J gene: TRBJ2-2
CDR3 length: 19
CDR3 DNA: TGTGCCAGCAGTCTCACGACTAGCGGGGCGACCCCGAACACCGGGGAGCTGTTTTTT
CDR3 protein: CASSLTTSGATPNTGELFF

clone size: -
V gene: TRBV5-1
D gene: -
J gene: TRBJ2-5
CDR3 length: 12
CDR3 DNA: TGCGCCAGCAAGGAAGGGCAAGAGACCCAGTACTTC
CDR3 protein: CASKEGQETQYF

clone size: few
V gene: TRBV27
D gene: -
J gene: TRBJ2-6
CDR3 length: 14
CDR3 DNA: TGTGCCAGCAGACATATTTCTGGGGCCAACGTCCTGACTTTC
CDR3 protein: CASRHISGANVLTF

clone size: -
V gene: TRBV6-5
D gene: TRBD1
J gene: TRBJ1-2
CDR3 length: 16
CDR3 DNA: TGTGCCAGCAGTTACTCAGGGAACAGGGGGATGACGAGCTACACCTTC
CDR3 protein: CASSYSGNRGMTSYTF

clone size: -
V gene: TRBV7-8
D gene: TRBD1
J gene: TRBJ1-1
CDR3 length: 16
CDR3 DNA: TGTGCCAGCAGCCTCCGGGACAGGAGTATGAACACTGAAGCTTTCTTT
CDR3 protein: CASSLRDRSMNTEAFF

clone size: -
V gene: TRBV20-1
D gene: -
J gene: TRBJ2-3
CDR3 length: 12
CDR3 DNA: TGCACTACGACAGGTAGAACAGATACGCAGTATTTT
CDR3 protein: CTTTGRTDTQYF

clone size: few
V gene: TRBV20-1
D gene: TRBD2
J gene: TRBJ2-3
CDR3 length: 16
CDR3 DNA: TGCAGTGCTAGGTCCCCGACTAGCGGGAGATTGGATACGCAGTATTTT
CDR3 protein: CSARSPTSGRLDTQYF

clone size: -
V gene: TRBV7-9
D gene: TRBD1
J gene: TRBJ1-1
CDR3 length: 15
CDR3 DNA: TGTGCCAGCAGAACGGGACAGAGCATGAACACTGAAGCTTTCTTT
CDR3 protein: CASRTGQSMNTEAFF

clone size: few
V gene: TRBV5-1
D gene: -
J gene: TRBJ1-1
CDR3 length: 12
CDR3 DNA: TGCGCCAGCAGCGCGCTGGACAGTGAAGCTTTCTTT
CDR3 protein: CASSALDSEAFF

clone size: -
V gene: TRBV5-1
D gene: -
J gene: TRBJ1-1
CDR3 length: 13
CDR3 DNA: TGCGCCAGCCACGAAGAGGAGAACACTGAAGCTTTCTTT
CDR3 protein: CASHEEENTEAFF

clone size: -
V gene: TRBV10-3
D gene: -
J gene: TRBJ2-1
CDR3 length: 15
CDR3 DNA: TGTGCCACGAAACAGGACCCTGCTTCTGCTGATGAGCAGTTCTTC
CDR3 protein: CATKQDPASADEQFF

clone size: few
V gene: TRBV5-1
D gene: TRBD2
J gene: TRBJ2-3
CDR3 length: 17
CDR3 DNA: TGCGCCAGCAGCAACAGACTAGCGGGAGGTGCCACAGATACGCAGTATTTT
CDR3 protein: CASSNRLAGGATDTQYF

clone size: few
V gene: TRBV5-1
D gene: -
J gene: TRBJ1-3
CDR3 length: 16
CDR3 DNA: TGCGCCAGCAGCTTGGCCGCCCATCGGTCTGGAAACACCATATATTTT
CDR3 protein: CASSLAAHRSGNTIYF

clone size: few
V gene: TRBV12-3/TRBV12-4
D gene: TRBD1
J gene: TRBJ1-4
CDR3 length: 14
CDR3 DNA: TGTGCCAGCAGTCCGGGACAGGGTATTGTAAAACTGTTTTTT
CDR3 protein: CASSPGQGIVKLFF

clone size: -
V gene: TRBV24-1
D gene: -
J gene: TRBJ1-1
CDR3 length: 13
CDR3 DNA: TGTGCCACCAGTGATTTGGTTGGCACTGAAGCTTTCTTT
CDR3 protein: CATSDLVGTEAFF

clone size: few
V gene: TRBV27
D gene: TRBD2
J gene: TRBJ2-3
CDR3 length: 15
CDR3 DNA: TGTGCCCGAACCCGGACTAGCGGGAGCACAGATACGCAGTATTTT
CDR3 protein: CARTRTSGSTDTQYF

clone size: few
V gene: TRBV12-3/TRBV12-4
D gene: -
J gene: TRBJ1-4
CDR3 length: 15
CDR3 DNA: TGTGCCAGCAGTTTTTCTCCCTTCGAGGATGAAAAACTGTTTTTT
CDR3 protein: CASSFSPFEDEKLFF

clone size: few
V gene: TRBV20-1
D gene: -
J gene: TRBJ2-1
CDR3 length: 14
CDR3 DNA: TGCAGTGCTAGTTCTGATGGCTCCTACAATGAGCAGTTCTTC
CDR3 protein: CSASSDGSYNEQFF

clone size: once
V gene: TRBV6-2/TRBV6-3
D gene: TRBD2
J gene: TRBJ2-7
CDR3 length: 16
CDR3 DNA: TGTGCCAGCAGTCCGAGGACGGGACTAGCGGGAGGAGAGCAGTACTTC
CDR3 protein: CASSPRTGLAGGEQYF

clone size: -
V gene: TRBV24-1
D gene: TRBD2
J gene: TRBJ2-1
CDR3 length: 15
CDR3 DNA: TGTGCCACCAGTGGGGAAGCGGGAGATATCGATGAGCAGTTCTTC
CDR3 protein: CATSGEAGDIDEQFF

clone size: -
V gene: TRBV12-3/TRBV12-4
D gene: -
J gene: TRBJ1-6
CDR3 length: 14
CDR3 DNA: TGTGCCAGCAGGGAAGGGGGGATTAATTCACCCCTCCACTTT
CDR3 protein: CASREGGINSPLHF

clone size: few
V gene: TRBV2
D gene: -
J gene: TRBJ2-1
CDR3 length: 15
CDR3 DNA: TGTGCCAGCAGTGAAGTTCGGACAGTTTACAATGAGCAGTTCTTC
CDR3 protein: CASSEVRTVYNEQFF

clone size: few
V gene: TRBV25-1
D gene: TRBD2
J gene: TRBJ2-1
CDR3 length: 16
CDR3 DNA: TGTGCCAGCAGTGATCAAGCGGGGGGGATATACAATGAGCAGTTCTTC
CDR3 protein: CASSDQAGGIYNEQFF

clone size: -
V gene: TRBV7-9
D gene: -
J gene: TRBJ2-7
CDR3 length: 14
CDR3 DNA: TGTGCCAGCAGCTTGCGAGGTCTTGTGGAAGAGCAGTACTTC
CDR3 protein: CASSLRGLVEEQYF

clone size: -
V gene: TRBV5-1
D gene: -
J gene: TRBJ2-6
CDR3 length: 14
CDR3 DNA: TGCGCCACCTCAGAGCAGTCTGGGGCCAACGTCCTGACTTTC
CDR3 protein: CATSEQSGANVLTF

clone size: -
V gene: TRBV12-3/TRBV12-4
D gene: -
J gene: TRBJ2-2
CDR3 length: 15
CDR3 DNA: TGTGCCAGCAGTTTATCTCAAACAGGGTCCGGGGAGCTGTTTTTT
CDR3 protein: CASSLSQTGSGELFF

clone size: few
V gene: TRBV20-1
D gene: -
J gene: TRBJ2-5
CDR3 length: 11
CDR3 DNA: TGCAGTGCTAGAGCCGCGGAGACCCAGTACTTC
CDR3 protein: CSARAAETQYF

clone size: -
V gene: TRBV2
D gene: -
J gene: TRBJ2-2
CDR3 length: 13
CDR3 DNA: TGTGCCAGCAGTTCCGTCGGGGGCGGGGAGCTGTTTTTT
CDR3 protein: CASSSVGGGELFF

clone size: -
V gene: TRBV29-1
D gene: -
J gene: TRBJ1-4
CDR3 length: 12
CDR3 DNA: TGCAGCGCTGGGGACTGGGATGAAAAACTGTTTTTT
CDR3 protein: CSAGDWDEKLFF

clone size: -
V gene: TRBV5-1
D gene: TRBD1
J gene: TRBJ2-2
CDR3 length: 16
CDR3 DNA: TGCGCCAGCAGCTCCGGGACAGGGGCGAACACCGGGGAGCTGTTTTTT
CDR3 protein: CASSSGTGANTGELFF

clone size: few
V gene: TRBV5-1
D gene: -
J gene: TRBJ1-5
CDR3 length: 15
CDR3 DNA: TGCGCCAGCAGCTTGGGCACAGGGCGAAATCAGCCCCAGCATTTT
CDR3 protein: CASSLGTGRNQPQHF